This T cell receptor (beta chain) stems from a study of cytotoxic CD8 clonotypes in ibrutinib-treated CLL. Germline values: CDR1 GTSNPN, CDR2 SVGIG (reference sequence). Trimming cost V 3 bases and J 0 bases; bases outside gene matches: 4. The CDR3 has 14 amino acids. TCRdb's copy holds only in-frame clones and misses some; the assay was immunoSEQ multiplex PCR. The repertoire includes approximately 130,000 clones, around four fifths of them detected once, and approximately 3.5% sits in the top ten. This clone was seen just once. Its antigen is unidentified. General study results and limits: Clonality (at baseline) was higher than in age-matched healthy donors and tracked circulating CD8+ T-cell counts.

The TCR comes from a human donor with chronic lymphocytic leukemia. Sequencing used PBMCs, obtained after 24 months of ibrutinib treatment. The chain uses TRBV30 and TRBJ2-5; 7 bases agree with TRBD2. The CDR3 bases are TGTGCCTGGAGAGGAGCGGGGTACCAAGAGACCCAGTACTTC. Amino acid sequence: CAWRGAGYQETQYF.